This entry is about one T cell receptor beta chain. The antigen remains undetermined. This entry belongs to a study of T cells after yellow fever vaccination. On the study more broadly: SMART-Seq v4 Ultra Low Input prepared the low-cell-number fractions.

Germline-derived CDR1 and CDR2 are DFQATT and SNEGSKA (reference sequence). The CDR3 is 15 amino acids. J lost 4 bases, V lost 6 bases, and 8 bases had no gene match. Study observations and caveats: Contamination by abundant bulk-population clonotypes could be present in FACS-sorted repertoires. Most primary-vaccination clones reappeared after the booster (approximately 96% CD4, about 87% CD8).

The TCR cDNA carried a universal primer site and UMIs from 5'RACE template switching. In TCRdb, the 5' RACE reads were re-called with MiXCR into one record per CDR3 protein. The sample records just under 600,000 distinct CDR3 sequences, less than 15% being singletons. The sample consisted of PBMCs, taken on the day of the yellow fever booster vaccination. The J gene is TRBJ1-3, the V gene TRBV20-1; 11 nucleotides align to TRBD1. This clonotype originated in a man under 40 who received the YFV17D yellow fever vaccine. CDR3 region: CSAQDRGRRGNTIYF. CDR3 DNA: TGCAGTGCCCAGGACAGGGGGCGCAGAGGAAACACCATATATTTT.